One and the same sample provided the 2 T cell receptor beta chains below, sequenced in a study of T cells after posttransplantation cyclophosphamide. Cyclophosphamide on days +3 and +4 followed busulfan-fludarabine conditioning and a marrow graft. Only in-frame clones appear in the TCRdb table, and some are missing; sequencing was by immunoSEQ multiplex PCR. The sample lists about 5,000 clones, less than 2% occurring once. The material was PBMCs, obtained roughly 250 days after a stem cell transplant with posttransplant cyclophosphamide. Source of these receptors: a male patient aged 25-45 years who received an allogeneic stem cell transplant from a related donor, was CMV-positive, and had no GVHD. The graft donor may have contributed some T cells.

The table lists this clone with a few counts. The CDR3 reads CASNQRVVTDTQYF. The DNA for the CDR3 is TGTGCCAGTAATCAACGGGTTGTCACAGATACGCAGTATTTT. The chain has TRBV19 and TRBJ2-3; the D is unclear. Trimming shortened V by 7 bases and J by 2 bases, and 13 bases separated the two germline ends. Germline loops: CDR1 LNHDA, CDR2 SQIVND (reference sequence). The CDR3 extends over 14 amino acids.

In its sample, this clone was seen a few times. The chain combines TRBV5-1 with TRBJ2-1; TRBD2 matches 16 bases. Looked up from germline, CDR1 is SGHRS and CDR2 is YFSETQ. With V trimmed by 2 bases and J by 9 bases, 5 bases remained unmatched. The CDR3 contains 16 residues. CDR3 loop: CASSFQGLAGGFEQFF. CDR3 coding DNA: TGCGCCAGCAGCTTCCAGGGACTAGCGGGGGGGTTTGAGCAGTTCTTC.